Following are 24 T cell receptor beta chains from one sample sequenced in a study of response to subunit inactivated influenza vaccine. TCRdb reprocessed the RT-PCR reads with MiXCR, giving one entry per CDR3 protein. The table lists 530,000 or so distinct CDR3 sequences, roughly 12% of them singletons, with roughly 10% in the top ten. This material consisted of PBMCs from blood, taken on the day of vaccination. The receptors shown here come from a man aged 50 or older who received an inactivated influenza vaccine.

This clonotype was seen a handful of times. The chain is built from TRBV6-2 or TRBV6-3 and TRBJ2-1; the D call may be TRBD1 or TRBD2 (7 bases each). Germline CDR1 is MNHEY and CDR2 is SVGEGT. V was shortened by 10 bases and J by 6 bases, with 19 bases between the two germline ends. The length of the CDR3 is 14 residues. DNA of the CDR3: TGTGCCATCCAGGGGGGGACGTGGGGCAATGAGCAGTTCTTC. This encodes CAIQGGTWGNEQFF.

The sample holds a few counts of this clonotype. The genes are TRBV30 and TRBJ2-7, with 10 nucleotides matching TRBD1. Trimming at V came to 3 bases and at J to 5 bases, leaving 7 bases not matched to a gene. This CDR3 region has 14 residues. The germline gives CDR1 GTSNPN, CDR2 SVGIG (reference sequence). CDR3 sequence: CAWSTGTGEDEQYF. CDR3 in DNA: TGTGCCTGGAGCACCGGGACAGGGGAAGACGAGCAGTACTTC.

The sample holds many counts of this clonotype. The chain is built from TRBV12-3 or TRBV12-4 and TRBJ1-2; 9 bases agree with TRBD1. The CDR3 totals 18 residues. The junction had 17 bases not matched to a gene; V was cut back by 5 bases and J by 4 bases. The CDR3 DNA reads TGTGCCAGCAGTGACTCCCGGACAGGGGACTTATATTTCTATGGCTACACCTTC. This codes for CASSDSRTGDLYFYGYTF.

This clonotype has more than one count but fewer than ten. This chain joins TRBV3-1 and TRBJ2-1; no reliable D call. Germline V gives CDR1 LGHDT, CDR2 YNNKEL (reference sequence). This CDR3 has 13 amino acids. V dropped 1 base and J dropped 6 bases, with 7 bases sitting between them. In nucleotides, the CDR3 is TGTGCCAGCAGCCAAGGTCGGTTCAATGAGCAGTTCTTC. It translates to CASSQGRFNEQFF.

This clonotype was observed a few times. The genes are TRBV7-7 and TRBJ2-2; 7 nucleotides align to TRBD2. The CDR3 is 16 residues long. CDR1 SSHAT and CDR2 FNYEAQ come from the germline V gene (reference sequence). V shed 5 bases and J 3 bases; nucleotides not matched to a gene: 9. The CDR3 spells CASSTTSPTYTGELFF. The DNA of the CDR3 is TGTGCCAGCAGCACGACTAGCCCGACCTACACCGGGGAGCTGTTTTTT.

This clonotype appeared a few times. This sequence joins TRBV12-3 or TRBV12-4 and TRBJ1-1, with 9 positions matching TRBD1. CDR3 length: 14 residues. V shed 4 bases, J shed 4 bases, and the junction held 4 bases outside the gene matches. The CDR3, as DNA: TGTGCCAGCAGTTACCGACAGGGGGGCACTGAAGCTTTCTTT. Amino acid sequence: CASSYRQGGTEAFF.

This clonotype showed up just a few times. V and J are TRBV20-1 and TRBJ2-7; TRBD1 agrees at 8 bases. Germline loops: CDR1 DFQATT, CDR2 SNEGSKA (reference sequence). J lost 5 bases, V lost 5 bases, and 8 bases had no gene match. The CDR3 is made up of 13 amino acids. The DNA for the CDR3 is TGCAGTGCTGAAGACAGGGGAATGGACGAGCAGTACTTC. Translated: CSAEDRGMDEQYF.

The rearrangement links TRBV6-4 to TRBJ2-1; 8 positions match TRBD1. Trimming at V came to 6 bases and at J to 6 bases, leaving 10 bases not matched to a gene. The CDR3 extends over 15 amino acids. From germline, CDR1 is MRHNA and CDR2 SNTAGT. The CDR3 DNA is TGTGCCAGCAGCCCGAACACAGGGACAGGCAATGAGCAGTTCTTC. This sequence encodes CASSPNTGTGNEQFF.

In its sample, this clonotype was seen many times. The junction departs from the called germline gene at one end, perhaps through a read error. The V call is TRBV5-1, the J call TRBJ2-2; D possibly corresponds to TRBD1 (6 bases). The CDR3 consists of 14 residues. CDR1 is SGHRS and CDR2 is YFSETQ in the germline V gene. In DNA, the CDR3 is TGTGCCAGCAGCCCACAGGGGAACACCGGGGAGCTGTTTTTT. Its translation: CASSPQGNTGELFF.

CDR3 sequence (DNA): TGTGCCAGCAGCCCCAACCATATACGGGGGATCGCCCGCAATGAGCAGTTCTTC. This encodes CASSPNHIRGIARNEQFF. This rearrangement joins TRBV7-8 to TRBJ2-1; D perhaps matches TRBD2 (6 bases). V dropped 5 bases and J dropped 6 bases, with 26 bases sitting between them. Germline V gene sequence: CDR1 SGHVS, CDR2 FQNEAQ. The CDR3 covers 18 residues.

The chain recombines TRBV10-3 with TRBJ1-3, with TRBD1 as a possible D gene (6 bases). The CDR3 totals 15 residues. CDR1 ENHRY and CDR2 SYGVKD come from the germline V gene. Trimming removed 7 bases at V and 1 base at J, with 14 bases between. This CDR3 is CAIIPQGGSGNTIYF. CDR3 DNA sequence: TGTGCCATCATTCCACAGGGAGGATCTGGAAACACCATATATTTT.

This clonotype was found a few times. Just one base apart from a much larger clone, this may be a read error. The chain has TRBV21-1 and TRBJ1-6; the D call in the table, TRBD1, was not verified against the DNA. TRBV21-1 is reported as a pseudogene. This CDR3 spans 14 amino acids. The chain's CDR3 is CASSKTGYNSPLHF. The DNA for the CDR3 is TGTGCCAGCAGCAAGACAGGGTATAATTCACCCCTCCACTTT.

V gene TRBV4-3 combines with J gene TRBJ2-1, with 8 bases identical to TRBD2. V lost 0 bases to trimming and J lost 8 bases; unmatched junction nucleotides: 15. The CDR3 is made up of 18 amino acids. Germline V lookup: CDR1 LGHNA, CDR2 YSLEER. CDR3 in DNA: TGCGCCAGCAGCCAAGATCTGACCAGCGGGGGAGCATTAGATGAGCAGTTCTTC. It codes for CASSQDLTSGGALDEQFF.

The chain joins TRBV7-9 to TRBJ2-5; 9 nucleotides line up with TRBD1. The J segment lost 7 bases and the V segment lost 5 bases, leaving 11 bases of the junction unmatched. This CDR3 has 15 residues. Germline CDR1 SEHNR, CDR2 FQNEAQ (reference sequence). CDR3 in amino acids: CASSPRDRDFWTQYF. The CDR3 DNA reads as TGTGCCAGCAGCCCCCGGGACAGGGACTTTTGGACCCAGTACTTC.

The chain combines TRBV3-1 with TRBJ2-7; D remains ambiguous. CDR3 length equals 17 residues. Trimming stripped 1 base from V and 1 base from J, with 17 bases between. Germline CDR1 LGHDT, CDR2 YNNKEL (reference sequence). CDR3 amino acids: CASSQGLRAAKSYEQYF. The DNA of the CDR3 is TGTGCCAGCAGCCAAGGTCTTAGGGCGGCGAAATCCTACGAGCAGTACTTC.

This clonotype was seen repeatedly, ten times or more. CDR3 amino acids: CASSPHPNTEAFF. The CDR3 coding sequence is TGTGCCAGCAGCCCTCATCCGAACACTGAAGCTTTCTTT. This chain uses TRBV28 with TRBJ1-1; D is undetermined. The germline V gene has CDR1 MDHEN and CDR2 SYDVKM. This CDR3 is built from 13 residues. V lost 6 bases and J lost 1, with 9 bases in between.

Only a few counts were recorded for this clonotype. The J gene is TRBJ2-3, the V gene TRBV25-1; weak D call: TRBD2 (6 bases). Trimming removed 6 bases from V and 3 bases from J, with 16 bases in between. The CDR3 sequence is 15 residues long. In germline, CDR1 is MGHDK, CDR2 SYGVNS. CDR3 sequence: CASRTTGRKTDTQYF. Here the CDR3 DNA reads TGTGCCAGCAGGACGACGGGGAGGAAGACAGATACGCAGTATTTT.

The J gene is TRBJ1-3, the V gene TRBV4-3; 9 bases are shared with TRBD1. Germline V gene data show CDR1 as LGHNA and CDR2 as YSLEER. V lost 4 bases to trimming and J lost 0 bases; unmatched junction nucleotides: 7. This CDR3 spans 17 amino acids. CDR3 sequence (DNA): TGCGCCAGCAGCCTAGGAGGGACAGGGCTCTCTGGAAACACCATATATTTT. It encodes CASSLGGTGLSGNTIYF.

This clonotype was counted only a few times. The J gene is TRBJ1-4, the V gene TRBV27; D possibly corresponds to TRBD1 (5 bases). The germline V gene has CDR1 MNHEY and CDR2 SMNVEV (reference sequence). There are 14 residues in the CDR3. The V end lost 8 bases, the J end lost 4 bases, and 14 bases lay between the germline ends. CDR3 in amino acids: CASRPGRVNEKLFF. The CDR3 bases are TGTGCCAGCCGGCCGGGACGGGTTAATGAAAAACTGTTTTTT.

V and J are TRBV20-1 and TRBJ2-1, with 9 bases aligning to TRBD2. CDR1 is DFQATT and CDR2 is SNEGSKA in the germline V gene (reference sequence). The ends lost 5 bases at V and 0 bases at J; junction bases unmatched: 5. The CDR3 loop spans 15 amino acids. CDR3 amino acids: CSAGPLAGSYNEQFF. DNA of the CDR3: TGCAGTGCTGGACCACTAGCGGGCTCCTACAATGAGCAGTTCTTC.

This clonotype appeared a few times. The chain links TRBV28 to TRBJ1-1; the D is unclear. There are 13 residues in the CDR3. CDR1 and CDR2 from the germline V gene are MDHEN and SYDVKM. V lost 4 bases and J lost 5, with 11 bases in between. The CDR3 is CASSYMGGTEAFF. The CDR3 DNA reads TGTGCCAGCAGTTACATGGGTGGGACTGAAGCTTTCTTT.

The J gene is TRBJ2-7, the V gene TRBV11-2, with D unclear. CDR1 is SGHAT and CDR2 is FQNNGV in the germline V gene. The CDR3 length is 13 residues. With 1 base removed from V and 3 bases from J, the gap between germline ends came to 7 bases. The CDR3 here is CASSLASYYEQYF. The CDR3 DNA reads TGTGCCAGCAGCTTAGCCAGCTACTACGAGCAGTACTTC.

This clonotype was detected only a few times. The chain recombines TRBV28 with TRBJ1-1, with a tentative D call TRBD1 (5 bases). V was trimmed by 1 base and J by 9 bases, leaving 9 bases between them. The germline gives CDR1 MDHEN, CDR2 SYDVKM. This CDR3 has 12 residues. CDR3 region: CASSLFSGQAFF. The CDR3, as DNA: TGTGCCAGCAGTTTATTCTCAGGGCAAGCTTTCTTT.

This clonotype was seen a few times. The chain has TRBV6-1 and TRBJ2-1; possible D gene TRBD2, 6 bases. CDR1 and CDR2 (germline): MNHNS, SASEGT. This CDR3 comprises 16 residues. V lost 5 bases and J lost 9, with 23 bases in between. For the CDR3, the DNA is TGTGCCAGCAGTCCCCAAGCGGGCGAACAACTGTCTGAGCAGTTCTTC. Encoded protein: CASSPQAGEQLSEQFF.